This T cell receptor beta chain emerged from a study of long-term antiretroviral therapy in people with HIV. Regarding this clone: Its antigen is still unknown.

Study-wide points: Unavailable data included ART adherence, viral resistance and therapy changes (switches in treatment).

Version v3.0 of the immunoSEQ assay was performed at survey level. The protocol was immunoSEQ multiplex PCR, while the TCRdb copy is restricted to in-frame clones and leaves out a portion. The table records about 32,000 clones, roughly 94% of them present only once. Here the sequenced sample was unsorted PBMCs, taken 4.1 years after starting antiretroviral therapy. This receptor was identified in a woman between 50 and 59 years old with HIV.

CDR3 amino acids: CASSYGTGPYEQYF. The CDR3 DNA reads TGTGCCAGCAGCTACGGGACAGGCCCCTACGAGCAGTACTTC. The V gene is TRBV7-9, the J gene TRBJ2-7; 8 bases fit TRBD1. Germline values: CDR1 SEHNR, CDR2 FQNEAQ (reference sequence). V gave up 4 bases and J gave up 2 bases; unmatched junction bases: 4. CDR3 length: 14 residues.